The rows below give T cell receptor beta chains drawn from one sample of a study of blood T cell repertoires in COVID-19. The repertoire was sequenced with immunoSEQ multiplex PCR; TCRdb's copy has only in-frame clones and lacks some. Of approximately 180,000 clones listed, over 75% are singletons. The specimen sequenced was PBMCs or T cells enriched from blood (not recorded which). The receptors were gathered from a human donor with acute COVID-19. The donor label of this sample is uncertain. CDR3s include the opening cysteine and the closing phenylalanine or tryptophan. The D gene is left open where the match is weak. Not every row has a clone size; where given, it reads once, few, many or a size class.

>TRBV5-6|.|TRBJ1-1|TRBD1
CASSNQGAGETEAFF
TGTGCCAGCAGTAACCAGGGGGCAGGGGAAACTGAAGCTTTCTTT
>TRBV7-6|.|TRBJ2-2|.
CASSLEGGRSGELFF
TGTGCCAGCAGCTTAGAGGGGGGGCGATCCGGGGAGCTGTTTTTT
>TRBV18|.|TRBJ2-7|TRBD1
CASSPWDRNTYEQYF
TGTGCCAGCTCACCATGGGACAGGAACACCTACGAGCAGTACTTC
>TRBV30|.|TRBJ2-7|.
CAWSFPEVSYEQYF
TGTGCCTGGAGCTTTCCGGAGGTCTCCTACGAGCAGTACTTC
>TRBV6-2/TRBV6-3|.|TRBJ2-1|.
CASSYSQGNEQFF
TGTGCCAGCAGTTACTCGCAGGGCAATGAGCAGTTCTTC
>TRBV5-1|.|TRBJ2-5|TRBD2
CASCMGSGSQETQYF
TGCGCCAGCTGCATGGGTAGCGGGTCCCAAGAGACCCAGTACTTC
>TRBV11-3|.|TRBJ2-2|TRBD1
CASSSRDRSSTGELFF
TGTGCCAGCAGCTCTCGGGACAGGTCGAGCACCGGGGAGCTGTTTTTT
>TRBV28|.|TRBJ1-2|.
CASSLRGGGYTF
TGTGCCAGCAGTTTGAGGGGGGGAGGCTACACCTTC
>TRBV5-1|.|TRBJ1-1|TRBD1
CASGQGQGRTEAFF
TGCGCCAGCGGACAGGGACAGGGAAGAACTGAAGCTTTCTTT
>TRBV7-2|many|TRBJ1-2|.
CASSPTTGNYGYTF
TGTGCCAGCAGCCCAACAACAGGGAACTATGGCTACACCTTC
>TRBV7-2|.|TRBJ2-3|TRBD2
CASSSTAGGPGTDTQYF
TGTGCCAGCAGCTCCACAGCGGGGGGGCCAGGCACAGATACGCAGTATTTT
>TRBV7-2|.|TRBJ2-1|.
CASSLRLQELSYNEQFF
TGTGCCAGCAGCTTAAGGTTACAGGAGCTCTCCTACAATGAGCAGTTCTTC
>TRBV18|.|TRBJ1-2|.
CASSPERANYGYTF
TGTGCCAGCTCACCAGAACGGGCTAACTATGGCTACACCTTC
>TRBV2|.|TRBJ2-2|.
CASSARDIPNTGELFF
TGTGCCAGCAGTGCCCGGGACATCCCGAACACCGGGGAGCTGTTTTTT
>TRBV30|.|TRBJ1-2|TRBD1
CAWRPTGGGYTF
TGTGCCTGGAGACCGACAGGGGGAGGCTACACCTTC
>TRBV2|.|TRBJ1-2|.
CASSRTAANYGYTF
TGTGCCAGCAGCCGGACAGCAGCTAACTATGGCTACACCTTC
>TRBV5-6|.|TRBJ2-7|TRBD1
CASSFGQGNYEQYF
TGTGCCAGCAGCTTCGGACAGGGGAACTACGAGCAGTACTTC
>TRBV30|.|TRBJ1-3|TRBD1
CAWNDRVNTIYF
TGTGCCTGGAACGACAGGGTAAACACCATATATTTT
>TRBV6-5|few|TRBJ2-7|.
CASRDGQNTYEQYF
TGTGCCAGCAGGGATGGACAGAACACCTACGAGCAGTACTTC
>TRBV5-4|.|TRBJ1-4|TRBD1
CASSSGQAYEKLFF
TGTGCCAGCAGCTCCGGACAGGCCTATGAAAAACTGTTTTTT